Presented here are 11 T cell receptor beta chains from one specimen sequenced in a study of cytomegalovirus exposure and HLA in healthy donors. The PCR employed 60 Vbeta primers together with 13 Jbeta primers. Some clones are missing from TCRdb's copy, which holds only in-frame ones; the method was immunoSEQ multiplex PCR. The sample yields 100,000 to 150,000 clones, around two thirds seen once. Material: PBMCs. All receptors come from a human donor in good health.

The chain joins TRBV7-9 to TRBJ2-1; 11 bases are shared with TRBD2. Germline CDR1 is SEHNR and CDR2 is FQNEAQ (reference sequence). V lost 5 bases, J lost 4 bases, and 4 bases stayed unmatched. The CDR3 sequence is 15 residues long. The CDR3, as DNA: TGTGCCAGCAGCCAGACTAGCGGGATATACAATGAGCAGTTCTTC. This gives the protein CASSQTSGIYNEQFF.

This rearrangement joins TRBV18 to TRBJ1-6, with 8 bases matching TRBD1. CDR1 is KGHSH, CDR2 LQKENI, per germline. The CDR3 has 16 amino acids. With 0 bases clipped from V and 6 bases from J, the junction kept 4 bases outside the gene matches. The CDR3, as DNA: TGTGCCAGCTCACCACCAGGACAGGGACGTAATTCACCCCTCCACTTT. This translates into CASSPPGQGRNSPLHF.

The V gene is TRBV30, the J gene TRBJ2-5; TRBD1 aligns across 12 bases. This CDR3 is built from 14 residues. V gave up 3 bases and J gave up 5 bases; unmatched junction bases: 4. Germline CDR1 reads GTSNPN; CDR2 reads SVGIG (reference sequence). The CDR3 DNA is TGTGCCTGGAGGGGACAGGGGGCGAGGGAGACCCAGTACTTC. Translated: CAWRGQGARETQYF.

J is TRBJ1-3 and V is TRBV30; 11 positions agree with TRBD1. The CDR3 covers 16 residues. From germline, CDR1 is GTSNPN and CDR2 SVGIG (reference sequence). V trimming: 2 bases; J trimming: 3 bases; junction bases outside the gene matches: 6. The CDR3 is CAWSRPGTGGGNTIYF. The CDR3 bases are TGTGCCTGGAGTAGACCCGGGACAGGGGGTGGAAACACCATATATTTT.

The CDR3 DNA is TGTGCCAGCAGCGTAGGTAGCGGGGGGACGCTAGATACGCAGTATTTT. Protein sequence: CASSVGSGGTLDTQYF. This sequence joins TRBV9 and TRBJ2-3; 10 bases agree with TRBD2. V shed 0 bases, J shed 5 bases, and the junction held 6 bases outside the gene matches. This CDR3 is built from 16 residues. From germline, CDR1 is SGDLS and CDR2 YYNGEE.

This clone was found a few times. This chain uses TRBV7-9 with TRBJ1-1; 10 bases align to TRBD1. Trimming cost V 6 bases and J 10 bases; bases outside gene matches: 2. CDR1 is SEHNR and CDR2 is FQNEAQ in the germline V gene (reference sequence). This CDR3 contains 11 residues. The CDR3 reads CASSRTGGAFF. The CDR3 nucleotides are TGTGCCAGCAGTCGGACAGGGGGAGCTTTCTTT.

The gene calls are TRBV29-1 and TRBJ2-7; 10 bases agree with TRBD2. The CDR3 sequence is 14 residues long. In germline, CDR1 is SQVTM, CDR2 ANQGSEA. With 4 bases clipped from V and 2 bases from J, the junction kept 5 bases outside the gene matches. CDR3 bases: TGCAGCGTTGTCCAGCGGGAGGGGACCTACGAGCAGTACTTC. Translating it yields CSVVQREGTYEQYF.

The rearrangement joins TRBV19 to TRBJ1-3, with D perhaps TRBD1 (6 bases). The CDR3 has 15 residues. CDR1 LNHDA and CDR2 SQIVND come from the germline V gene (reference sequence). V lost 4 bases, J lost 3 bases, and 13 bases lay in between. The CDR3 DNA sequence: TGTGCCAGTAGTACCCGGGGACAAGTTGGAAACACCATATATTTT. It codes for CASSTRGQVGNTIYF.

CDR3 sequence: CASSLYRTQGGTDTQYF. In DNA, the CDR3 is TGTGCCAGCAGCTTGTATCGGACCCAGGGTGGCACAGATACGCAGTATTTT. This chain links TRBV7-6 with TRBJ2-3; D perhaps matches TRBD1 (5 bases). V lost 3 bases and J 1 base, leaving 17 bases between the germline ends. Germline V gene lookup returns CDR1 SGHVS and CDR2 FNYEAQ. The CDR3 consists of 17 residues.

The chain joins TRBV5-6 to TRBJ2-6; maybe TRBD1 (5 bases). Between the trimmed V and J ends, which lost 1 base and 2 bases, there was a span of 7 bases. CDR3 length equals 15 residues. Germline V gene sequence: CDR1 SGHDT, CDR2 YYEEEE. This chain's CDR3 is CASSLQQAGANVLTF. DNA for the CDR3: TGTGCCAGCAGCTTGCAACAGGCTGGGGCCAACGTCCTGACTTTC.

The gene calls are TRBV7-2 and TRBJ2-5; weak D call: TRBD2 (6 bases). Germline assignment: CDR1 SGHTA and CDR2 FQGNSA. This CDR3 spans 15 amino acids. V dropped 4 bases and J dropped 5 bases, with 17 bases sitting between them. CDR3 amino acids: CASSSTSGGVETQYF. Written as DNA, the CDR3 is TGTGCCAGCAGCTCGACGTCGGGCGGGGTCGAGACCCAGTACTTC.